This TCR beta chain was observed in a study of memory CD4+ T cells and cytomegalovirus serostatus. The method was immunoSEQ multiplex PCR; TCRdb's version includes in-frame clones alone and lacks a portion of them. The sample shows some 44,000 clones, over 70% of them seen only once. Single viable CD3+CD4+CD8-CD45RO+ cells were sorted as the memory CD4+ T cells. The sequencing input was memory CD4+ T cells from blood. The clonotype was recovered from an adult in good health and CMV-seronegative.

CDR3 sequence: CASTGTNYGYTF. In DNA, the CDR3 is TGTGCCTCAACGGGGACTAACTATGGCTACACCTTC. V gene TRBV30 combines with J gene TRBJ1-2; no firm D call. CDR1 GTSNPN and CDR2 SVGIG come from the germline V gene (reference sequence). The CDR3 runs to 12 residues. Trimming stripped 7 bases from V and 0 bases from J, with 9 bases between. The full variable domain, its missing parts supplied by reference TRBV30 and TRBJ1-2, is SQTIHQWPATLVQPVGSPLSLECTVEGTSNPNLYWYRQAAGRGLQLLFYSVGIGQISSEVPQNLSASRPQDRQFILSSKKLLLSDSGFYLCASTGTNYGYTFGSGTRLTVV.